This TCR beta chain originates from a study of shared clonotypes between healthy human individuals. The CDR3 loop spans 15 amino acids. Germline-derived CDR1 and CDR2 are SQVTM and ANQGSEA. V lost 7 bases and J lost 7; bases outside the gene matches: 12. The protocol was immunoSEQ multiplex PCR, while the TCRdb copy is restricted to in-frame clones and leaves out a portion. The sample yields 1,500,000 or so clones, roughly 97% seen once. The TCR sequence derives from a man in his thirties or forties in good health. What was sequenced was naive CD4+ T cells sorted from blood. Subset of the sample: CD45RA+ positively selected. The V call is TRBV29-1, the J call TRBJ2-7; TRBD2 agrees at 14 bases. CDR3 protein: CSALRLAGGPEEQYF. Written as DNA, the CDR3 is TGCAGCGCTCTAAGACTAGCGGGAGGGCCGGAGGAGCAGTACTTC.